This T cell receptor (beta chain) was documented in a study of cytomegalovirus exposure and HLA in healthy donors (dated by TCRdb to the late 2010s). At the level of the whole study: An earlier analysis of about 560 of the donors reported 250 to 300 Gb of sequence data and 117 million unique TCR beta sequences obtained from about 179 million T cells. About 280 gigabases of sequencing data and approximately 80 million unique TCR sequences were included in an early release covering over 600 HLA-typed donors. Of the roughly 420 genotyped donors, more than 75% were placed in the genetic ancestry cluster associated with self-reported Caucasian donors. The study was designed to test whether signatures of past pathogen exposure could be identified by cataloging public T cell receptors. Using immunosequencing, the study profiled T cell repertoires from 550 to 750 subjects and related those repertoires to cytomegalovirus serostatus. A separate validation cohort of about 110 different subjects was used in addition to the approximately 700-subject first cohort. To predict cytomegalovirus infection status, the study combined high-throughput TCR immunosequencing, statistical association of individual TCRs with disease status, and machine learning. A later analysis re-examined previously published TCR beta repertoires from more than 600 donors and added high-resolution HLA genotyping to investigate patterns of TCR occurrence. In the later analysis, no new phenotypic data were used to find candidate immune exposures; instead, reliance was placed on TCR beta sequences and their occurrence across donors. An earlier analysis of 587 of the donors used high-throughput TCR beta sequencing to judge whether each TCR beta V gene segment behaved as functional or pseudogenic. Donor age, sex, ethnicity and CMV serostatus were collected together with the repertoire data. A later genetic analysis took genome-wide SNP genotypes for about three fifths of the 666 donors and used that subset as a discovery cohort. All discovery cohort repertoires had been generated using a single sequencing platform. HLA typing covered class I and class II loci at four-digit resolution. The number of donors typed differed by locus, with 629-630 for A, B, C, DRB1 and DQB1, roughly 520 for DQA1, approximately 570 for DPA1, and over 400 for DPB1. Five DR-DQ haplotypes were handled as single units for association and clustering, since linkage in the cohort was strong. Among 398 genotyped donors of the cohort, an average of around 240,000 unique TCR beta nucleotide sequences were sequenced per donor, 15% to 20% of them non-productive.

Receptor libraries were prepared by the immunoSEQ multiplex PCR assay. A mixture of 60 forward primers for TCR Vbeta segments and 13 reverse primers for TCR Jbeta segments was used in the multiplex PCR. Amplification of the CDR3 region of rearranged TCR beta genes was performed with a multiplex PCR assay on genomic DNA. Amplified TCR beta libraries were sequenced as 87-base-pair reads on the Illumina HiSeq System. In the original analysis: In a later analysis, roughly 80 million unique TCR beta chains were counted across the approximately 640 repertoires, and approximately 11 million of these chains were shared by at least two donors. A nearest-neighbor algorithm error-corrected the raw reads and collapsed the reads into unique sequences, merging closely related sequences to remove PCR and sequencing errors. CDR3 sequences were aligned to IMGT reference sequences to assign V, D and J gene segments. For a sequence to be retained, a match of at least six nucleotides was required to both a V gene segment and a J gene segment. Rearrangements were classified as productive when the CDR3 lacked stop codons and remained in frame with V and J, and all other rearrangements were classified as non-productive. CDR3 was defined by IMGT convention, running from the second conserved V-encoded cysteine to the conserved J-encoded phenylalanine. In an earlier analysis of more than 550 of the donors, sequences lacking an unambiguous match to a single V gene segment were excluded. An earlier analysis of around 600 of the donors classified V segments as functional when productive rearrangements were above 56.7% and as segregating when the standard deviation between donors was above 5%. A statistical classification framework was built to diagnose cytomegalovirus status from the catalog of TCR beta chain sequences. In a later analysis, V and J genes were assigned by comparing TCR nucleotide sequences against IMGT/GENE-DB human TR gene sequences. In a later analysis, CDR3 sequences and most-parsimonious VDJ recombination scenarios were assigned using the TCRdist pipeline. In a later analysis, every TCR beta chain was defined by the combination of its CDR3 amino acid sequence and its V-gene family, and reads without a unique V-gene family were dropped. In a later analysis, 450 to 600 highly shared, low-generation-probability nucleotide sequences were removed to address suspected cross-contamination and a sequencing artifact. A later analysis calculated a clonal expansion index for each public chain from normalized within-repertoire ranks of inferred template counts. A later analysis computed generation probabilities with a VDJ recombination model fitted to out-of-frame rearrangements, and checked the results against IGoR. Hypergeometric tests were used in a later analysis to score TCR-TCR, TCR-HLA and TCR-CMV co-occurrence, with a repertoire-size bias correction applied to the TCR pairs. In a later analysis, false discovery rates were estimated by permuting HLA or CMV assignments 20 times. In a later analysis, co-occurring TCRs were grouped using DBSCAN, with TCRdist sequence similarity added in when clustering inside HLA-allele-positive subsets. Repertoires with fewer than 30,000 or more than 120,000 public chains, plus five repertoires with anomalous nucleotide sharing, were excluded from co-occurrence clustering. This immuneACCESS table, as held by TCRdb, lists in-frame sequences with V and J called but not all clones. Of the missing ones, under half trace to an unresolved V gene in checked studies; the others have no known cause. The DNA gave D and trimming, while V, J and clone size come from that table. Present in this sample are 150,000 to 180,000 clones, about 70% of which were seen just once. The ten largest make up about 2.6% of the sample.

Summary of the overall study and its limitations: A few of the identified cytomegalovirus-associated TCR beta chains were confirmed in vitro to be specific for cytomegalovirus antigens. A later analysis found that TCR association rates varied across HLA loci, with DRB1 alleles showing the most associated TCRs and HLA-C alleles the fewest. Most CMV-associated TCR beta chains appeared to be HLA-restricted in a later analysis, and the HLA associations seemed to be driven largely by CMV exposure. The study gave a list of more than 150 TCR beta chains associated with cytomegalovirus. Strong co-occurrence of HLA alleles, especially DR and DQ, made assigning TCR associations to individual alleles difficult. While some public TCRs were present in many individuals, most TCR sequences turned up only very rarely across donors. In a later analysis, about 16,000 TCR beta sequences were associated with specific HLA alleles at a false discovery rate of 0.05. It was suggested by the authors that the approach could potentially be generalized to other disease states and immunological phenotypes. The classifier was reported to diagnose cytomegalovirus status with high specificity and sensitivity in both the original cohort and the validation cohort. Linkage disequilibrium might explain the correlated functional status among segregating V segments, but an unknown experimental factor could not be excluded. Because some donors lacked HLA typing at each locus, the association tests relied only on the typed subset. A further reported finding was that TCR beta sequences accurately predicted the HLA-A and HLA-B alleles for most subjects in the first cohort. In this cohort, only TCR beta chains were sequenced, and detectable features were limited by the absence of alpha or paired-chain data. A later analysis found that HLA-associated TCR beta chains were more clonally expanded and had lower generation probabilities than equally common non-associated chains. Several of the top co-occurrence clusters appeared to be linked to parvovirus B19, influenza, CMV and Epstein-Barr virus, according to a later analysis. An association between a missense DCLRE1C variant and V-gene and J-gene trimming of TCR beta chains was found in a later genetic analysis and replicated in an independent cohort. In a later genetic analysis, fewer N-insertions in productive TCRs were reported among donors in an Asian-associated ancestry cluster than the roughly 670-donor mean. Immune exposure information for the cohort was limited to CMV serostatus. Presence/absence analyses assumed roughly uniform sequencing depth across donors, an assumption that may not hold. The sequencing pipeline was judged likely to have produced a cluster of highly shared sequence variants as a technical artifact. An earlier analysis of roughly 570 of the donors showed that most TCR beta V segments appeared in productive rearrangements either about 87% or about 30% of the time, which broadly matched IMGT annotations. The 87-base-pair reads could not distinguish some IMGT-functional V segments, including TRBV6-2 and TRBV6-3, so those segments were excluded. Seventeen rarely observed V segments, including chromosome 9 orphons, were excluded from the earlier analysis of almost 600 of the donors because counts were too low.

In the germline V gene, CDR1 corresponds to MDHEN and CDR2 to SYDVKM. Taken from cysteine to phenylalanine, the CDR3 has 11 residues. Only the CDR3 DNA stays, 33 bases, in frame from base 1. V loses 4 bases, J loses 8 bases, and the germline ends lie 8 bases apart. This clone came up a few times. No cognate antigen has been identified for it. No clone much larger than this one lies a single base away; base qualities are absent. The cohort consisted of 666 healthy bone marrow donors. Cohort members were all nominally healthy when sampled, although unrecorded immune exposures were likely present. The donor tested CMV seronegative, placing the donor among the 300 to 400 seronegative members of the cohort. A peripheral blood sample was collected from each donor, and TCR beta sequencing was performed on peripheral blood mononuclear cells. Genomic DNA extraction from the blood cell samples was performed with the Qiagen DNeasy Blood Extraction Kit.

Sequences were obtained from PBMCs. The rearrangement joined TRBV28 to TRBJ1-1; no D gene can be assigned with confidence. The receptor comes from a man aged 18 to 29 in good health and CMV-seronegative. The sequenced DNA is TGTGCCAGCAGTTCCGGCAGGGAAGCTTTCTTT. Its protein product is CASSSGREAFF.